This T cell receptor (beta chain) came from a study of control samples from healthy donors and cancer patients. This CDR3 is 14 amino acids long. V shed 5 bases and J shed 8 bases, with 18 bases lying between them. Germline CDR1 is MNHEY and CDR2 is SVGAGI. The method was immunoSEQ multiplex PCR; TCRdb's version includes in-frame clones alone and lacks a portion of them. The sample records hundreds of thousands of clones, about nine tenths being singletons. The sequence was obtained from a man aged 40-55 years with head and neck cancer. The rearrangement uses TRBV6-5 and TRBJ1-2; a possible D gene is TRBD1 (5 bases). Sequences were obtained from PBMCs. The CDR3 reads CASSPDSQWRGYTF. The DNA of the CDR3 is TGTGCCAGCAGTCCCGACAGTCAGTGGCGCGGCTACACCTTC.